Here is one T cell receptor beta chain with its context. Its antigen is unknown. The CDR3 end falls 3 residues outside the read, so it is completed with the germline J gene. immunoSEQ multiplex PCR used an average of approximately 1,300 ng genomic DNA. The table came from immunoSEQ multiplex PCR; TCRdb's copy has only in-frame clones and leaves some out. The sample holds under 45,000 clones. The data are from a study of T cells in women clearing cervical HPV infection. Overall study context: Cases' blood sampling followed lesion detection by median about 150 days (90 to 200).

The study's findings and limits: Each sample's T-cell count was unknown, possibly confounding richness. TRBV6-7 relative abundance averaged approximately 0.1% in cases and approximately 0.15% in controls.

The germline CDR1 and CDR2 sequences are ENHRY and SYGVKD. This CDR3 is 15 amino acids long. This chain joins TRBV10-3 and TRBJ2-2, with D possibly being TRBD1 (6 bases). The sequenced sample was blood buffy coat. This TCR was recovered from a woman aged 18-70 years with a cervical HPV16 infection that either progressed to CIN3+ or cleared (not recorded which). The part of the CDR3 DNA that was read is TGTGCCATCAGTGACGATCGGACAGACAATTCACCG. It translates to CAISDDRTDNSP. From start to end, the CDR3 is CAISDDRTDNSPLFF.